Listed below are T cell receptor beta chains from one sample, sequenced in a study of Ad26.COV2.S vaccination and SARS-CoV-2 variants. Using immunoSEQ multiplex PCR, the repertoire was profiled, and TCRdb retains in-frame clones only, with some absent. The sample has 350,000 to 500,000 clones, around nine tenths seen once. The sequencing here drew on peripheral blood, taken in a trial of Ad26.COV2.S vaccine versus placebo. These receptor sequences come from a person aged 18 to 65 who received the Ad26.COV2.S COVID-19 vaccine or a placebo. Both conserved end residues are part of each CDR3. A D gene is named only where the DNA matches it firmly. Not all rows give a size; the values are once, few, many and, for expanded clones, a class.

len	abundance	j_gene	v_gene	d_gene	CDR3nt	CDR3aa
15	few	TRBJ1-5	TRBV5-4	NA	TGTGCCAGCAGCTTAGGGCCAAATAGCAATCAGCCCCAGCATTTT	CASSLGPNSNQPQHF
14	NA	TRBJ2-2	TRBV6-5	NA	TGTGCCAGCAGTTTGCAGCTTAACACCGGGGAGCTGTTTTTT	CASSLQLNTGELFF
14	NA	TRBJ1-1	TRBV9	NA	TGTGCCAGCAGCTTAAACCCAGGGTACACTGAAGCTTTCTTT	CASSLNPGYTEAFF
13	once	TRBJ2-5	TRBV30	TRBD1	TGTGCCTGGAACAAAGACAGGGGGGAGACCCAGTACTTC	CAWNKDRGETQYF
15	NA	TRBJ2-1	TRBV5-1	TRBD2	TGCGCCAGCAGCATTAGCGGGACTAGTAACAATGAGCAGTTCTTC	CASSISGTSNNEQFF
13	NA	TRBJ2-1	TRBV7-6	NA	TGTGCCAGCAGCCTAGGGTCCTACAATGAGCAGTTCTTC	CASSLGSYNEQFF
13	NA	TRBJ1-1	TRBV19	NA	TGTGCCAGTATGATTGCACGGAACACTGAAGCTTTCTTT	CASMIARNTEAFF
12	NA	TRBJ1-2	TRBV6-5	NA	TGTGCCAGCAGTTCCGCAGGGAATGGCTACACCTTC	CASSSAGNGYTF
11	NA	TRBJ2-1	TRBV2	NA	TGTGCCAGCAGCGTCTACAATGAGCAGTTCTTC	CASSVYNEQFF
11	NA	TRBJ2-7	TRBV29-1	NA	TGCAGCGTTGGACATTACGACGAGCAGTACTTC	CSVGHYDEQYF
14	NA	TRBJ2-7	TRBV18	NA	TGTGCCAGCTCACCAAACGGAGTGGGATCCGAGCAGTACTTC	CASSPNGVGSEQYF
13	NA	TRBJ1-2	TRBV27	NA	TGTGCCAGCAGTTTCTACAGGGAGTCTGGCTACACCTTC	CASSFYRESGYTF
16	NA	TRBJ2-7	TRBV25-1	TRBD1	TGTGCCAGCAGGATCTCTCGGGGACAGGGAGTGTACGAGCAGTACTTC	CASRISRGQGVYEQYF
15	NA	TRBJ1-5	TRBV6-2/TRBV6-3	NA	TGTGCCAGCAGTCTGGGCCCCACGGGCAATCAGCCCCAGCATTTT	CASSLGPTGNQPQHF
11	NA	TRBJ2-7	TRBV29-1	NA	TGCAGCGTTTCTATCTCCTACGAGCAGTACTTC	CSVSISYEQYF
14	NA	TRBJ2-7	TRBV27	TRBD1	TGTGCCAGCAGTTTATACAGGGGGCAGTCCGAGCAGTACTTC	CASSLYRGQSEQYF
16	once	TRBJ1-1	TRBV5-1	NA	TGCGCCAGCAGCTTGTCATCAGGGCGGGTGAACACTGAAGCTTTCTTT	CASSLSSGRVNTEAFF
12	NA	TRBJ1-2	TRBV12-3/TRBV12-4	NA	TGTGCCAGCAGTTTGGCGAACTATGGCTACACCTTC	CASSLANYGYTF
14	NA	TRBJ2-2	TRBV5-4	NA	TGTGCCAGCAGCTTCGACAGAAACACCGGGGAGCTGTTTTTT	CASSFDRNTGELFF
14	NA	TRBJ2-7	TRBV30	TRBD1	TGTGCCTGGAGTGTCGGGGACAGTGCATACGAGCAGTACTTC	CAWSVGDSAYEQYF
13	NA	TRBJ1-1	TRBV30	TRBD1	TGTGCCTGGAGGTACAACAGGGGCACTGAAGCTTTCTTT	CAWRYNRGTEAFF
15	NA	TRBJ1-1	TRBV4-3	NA	TGCGCCAGCAGCCCCCACAAGGGCTCTTATACTGAAGCTTTCTTT	CASSPHKGSYTEAFF
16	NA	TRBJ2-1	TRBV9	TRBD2	TGTGCCAGCAGCGTAGCACCAGCGGGGTTGGGCAATGAGCAGTTCTTC	CASSVAPAGLGNEQFF
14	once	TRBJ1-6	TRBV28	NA	TGTGCCAGCAGTTCCAGGGTGGGCAATTCACCCCTCCACTTT	CASSSRVGNSPLHF
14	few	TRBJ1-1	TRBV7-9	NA	TGTGCCAGCAGCTTAGCGTTGGGAGACACTGAAGCTTTCTTT	CASSLALGDTEAFF
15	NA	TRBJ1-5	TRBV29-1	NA	TGCAGCGTGGCGGGTGACAGTAACCTCAATCAGCCCCAGCATTTT	CSVAGDSNLNQPQHF
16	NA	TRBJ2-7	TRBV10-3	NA	TGTGCCATCAGTGTGAGTGGAGACAGCAATACCTACGAGCAGTACTTC	CAISVSGDSNTYEQYF
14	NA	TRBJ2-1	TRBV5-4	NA	TGTGCCAGCAGCTTGGTTCTCGGGCGGAAAGAGCAGTTCTTC	CASSLVLGRKEQFF
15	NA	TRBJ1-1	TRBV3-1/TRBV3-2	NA	TGTGCCAGCAGCCGAGACAGTTACATGAACACTGAAGCTTTCTTT	CASSRDSYMNTEAFF
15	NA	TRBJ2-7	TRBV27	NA	TGTGCCAGCAGTTTTGGTAGGAGCAGCTCCTACGAGCAGTACTTC	CASSFGRSSSYEQYF
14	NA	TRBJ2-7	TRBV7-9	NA	TGTGCCAGCAGCTTAGCAGGGGCCCCCTACGAGCAGTACTTC	CASSLAGAPYEQYF
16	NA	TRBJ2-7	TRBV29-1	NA	TGCAGCGTTGAAGAGGCGGCGGCAGGGGCGGGCTACGAGCAGTACTTC	CSVEEAAAGAGYEQYF
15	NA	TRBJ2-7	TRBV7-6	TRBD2	TGTGCCAGCAGTCTGACTAGCGGGAGAAACTACGAGCAGTACTTC	CASSLTSGRNYEQYF
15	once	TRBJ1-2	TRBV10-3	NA	TGTGCCATCAGTATCAGGCAATCCTCTGAGCATGGCTACACCTTC	CAISIRQSSEHGYTF
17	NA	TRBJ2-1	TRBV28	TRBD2	TGTGCCAGCAGTTTTAAGTTCCTAGCGGGAGTCGGGAATGAGCAGTTCTTC	CASSFKFLAGVGNEQFF
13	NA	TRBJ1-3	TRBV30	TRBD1	TGTGCCTGGAGTTCAGGGGGGGAGAACACCATATATTTT	CAWSSGGENTIYF
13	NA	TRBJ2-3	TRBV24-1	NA	TGTGCCACATCTCGAGGTCAGGGAGATACGCAGTATTTT	CATSRGQGDTQYF
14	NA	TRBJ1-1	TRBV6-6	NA	TGTGCCAGCAGTTACTACCGAGGGAACACTGAAGCTTTCTTT	CASSYYRGNTEAFF
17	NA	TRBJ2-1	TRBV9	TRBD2	TGTGCCAGCAGCGTAACCAAACTAGCGGGCCTTATGAATGAGCAGTTCTTC	CASSVTKLAGLMNEQFF
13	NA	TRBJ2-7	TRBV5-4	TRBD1	TGTGCCAGCAGCTCCAGGGGGTTCTACGAGCAGTACTTC	CASSSRGFYEQYF
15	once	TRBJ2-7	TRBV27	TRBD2	TGTGCCAGCAGTCCCACTAGCGGGAACTCCTACGAGCAGTACTTC	CASSPTSGNSYEQYF
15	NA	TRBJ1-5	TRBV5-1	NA	TGCGCCAGCAGCCCCCAAAGTGGGTCGAAACAGCCCCAGCATTTT	CASSPQSGSKQPQHF